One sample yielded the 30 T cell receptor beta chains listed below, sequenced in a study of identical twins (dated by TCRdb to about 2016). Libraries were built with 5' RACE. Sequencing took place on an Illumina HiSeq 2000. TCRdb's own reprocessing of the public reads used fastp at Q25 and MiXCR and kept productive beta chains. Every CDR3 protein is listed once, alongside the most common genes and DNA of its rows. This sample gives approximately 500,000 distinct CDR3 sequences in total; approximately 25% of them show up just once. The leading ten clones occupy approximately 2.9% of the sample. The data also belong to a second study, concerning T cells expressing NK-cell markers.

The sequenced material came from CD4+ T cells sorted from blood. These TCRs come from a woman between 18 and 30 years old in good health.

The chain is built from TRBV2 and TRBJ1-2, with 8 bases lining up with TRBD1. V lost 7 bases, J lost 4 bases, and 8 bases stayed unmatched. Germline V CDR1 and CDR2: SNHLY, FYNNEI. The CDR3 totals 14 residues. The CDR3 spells CASTLWDRIYGYTF. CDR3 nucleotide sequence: TGTGCCAGCACCCTATGGGACAGGATCTATGGCTACACCTTC.

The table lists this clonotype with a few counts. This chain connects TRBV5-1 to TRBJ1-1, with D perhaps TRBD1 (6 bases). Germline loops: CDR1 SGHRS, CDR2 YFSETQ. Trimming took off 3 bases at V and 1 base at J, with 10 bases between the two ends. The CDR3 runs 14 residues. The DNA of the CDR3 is TGCGCCAGCAGCTCCGGACAGTCGAACACTGAAGCTTTCTTT. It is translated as CASSSGQSNTEAFF.

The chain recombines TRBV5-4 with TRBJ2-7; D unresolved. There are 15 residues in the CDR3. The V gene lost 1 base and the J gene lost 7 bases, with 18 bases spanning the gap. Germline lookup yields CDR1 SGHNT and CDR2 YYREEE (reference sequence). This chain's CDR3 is CASSLSTGTFMEQYF. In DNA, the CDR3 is TGTGCCAGCAGCTTGAGTACCGGAACCTTTATGGAGCAGTACTTC.

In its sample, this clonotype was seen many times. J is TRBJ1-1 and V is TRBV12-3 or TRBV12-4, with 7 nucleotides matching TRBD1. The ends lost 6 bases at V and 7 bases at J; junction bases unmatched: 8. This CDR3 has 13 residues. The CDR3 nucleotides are TGTGCCAGCAGAGGGAGGGGGCAGGTTGAAGCTTTCTTT. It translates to CASRGRGQVEAFF.

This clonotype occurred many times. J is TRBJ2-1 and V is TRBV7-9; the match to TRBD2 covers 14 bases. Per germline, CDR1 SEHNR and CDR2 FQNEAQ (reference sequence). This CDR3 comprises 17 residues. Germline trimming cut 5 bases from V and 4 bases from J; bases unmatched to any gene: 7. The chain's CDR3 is CASSLYRTSGGYNEQFF. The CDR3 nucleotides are TGTGCCAGCAGCCTGTATCGGACTAGCGGGGGGTACAATGAGCAGTTCTTC.

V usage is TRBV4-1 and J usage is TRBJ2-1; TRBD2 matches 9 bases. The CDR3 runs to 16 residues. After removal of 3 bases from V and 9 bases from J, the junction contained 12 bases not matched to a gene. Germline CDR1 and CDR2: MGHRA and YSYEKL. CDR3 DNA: TGCGCCAGCAGCCACGTTCTAGCGGGAATTTCTAGTGAGCAGTTCTTC. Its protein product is CASSHVLAGISSEQFF.

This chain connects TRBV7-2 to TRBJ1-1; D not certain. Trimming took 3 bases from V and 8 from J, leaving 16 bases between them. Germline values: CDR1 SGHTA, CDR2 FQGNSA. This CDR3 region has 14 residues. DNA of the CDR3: TGTGCCAGCAGCTTCCGGCCAGTAGACCCCGAAGCTTTCTTT. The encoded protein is CASSFRPVDPEAFF.

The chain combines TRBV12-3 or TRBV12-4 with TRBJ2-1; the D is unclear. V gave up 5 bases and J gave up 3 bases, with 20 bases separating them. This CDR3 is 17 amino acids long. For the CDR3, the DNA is TGTGCCAGCAGTCCGCATTTTTCCCGCGGTAACTACAATGAGCAGTTCTTC. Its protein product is CASSPHFSRGNYNEQFF.

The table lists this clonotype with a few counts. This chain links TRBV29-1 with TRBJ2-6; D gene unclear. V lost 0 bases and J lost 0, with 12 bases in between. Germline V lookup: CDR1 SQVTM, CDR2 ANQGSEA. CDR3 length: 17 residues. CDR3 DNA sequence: TGCAGCGTTGAAGACAGGATTTCCCCCTCTGGGGCCAACGTCCTGACTTTC. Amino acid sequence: CSVEDRISPSGANVLTF. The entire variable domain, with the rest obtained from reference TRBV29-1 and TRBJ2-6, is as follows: SAVISQKPSRDICQRGTSLTIQCQVDSQVTMMFWYRQQPGQSLTLIATANQGSEATYESGFVIDKFPISRPNLTFSTLTVSNMSPEDSSIYLCSVEDRISPSGANVLTFGAGSRLTVL.

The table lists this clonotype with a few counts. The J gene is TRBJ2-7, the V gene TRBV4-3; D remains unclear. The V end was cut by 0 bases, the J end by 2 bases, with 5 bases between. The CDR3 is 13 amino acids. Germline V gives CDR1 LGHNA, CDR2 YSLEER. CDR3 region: CASSQELAYEQYF. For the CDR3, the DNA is TGCGCCAGCAGCCAAGAACTGGCCTACGAGCAGTACTTC.

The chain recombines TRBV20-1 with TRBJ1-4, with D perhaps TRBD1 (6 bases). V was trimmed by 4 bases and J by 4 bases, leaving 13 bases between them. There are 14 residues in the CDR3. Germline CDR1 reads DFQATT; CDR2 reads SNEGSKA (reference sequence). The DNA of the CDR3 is TGCAGTGCTATTGTGGGACATCTTAATGAAAAACTGTTTTTT. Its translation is CSAIVGHLNEKLFF.

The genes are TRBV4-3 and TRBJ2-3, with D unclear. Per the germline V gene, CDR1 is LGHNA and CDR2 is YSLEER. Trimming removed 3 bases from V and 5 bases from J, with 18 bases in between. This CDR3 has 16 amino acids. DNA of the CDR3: TGCGCCAGCAGCCAGAACCTAGTCCGGACGAAAGATACGCAGTATTTT. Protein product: CASSQNLVRTKDTQYF.

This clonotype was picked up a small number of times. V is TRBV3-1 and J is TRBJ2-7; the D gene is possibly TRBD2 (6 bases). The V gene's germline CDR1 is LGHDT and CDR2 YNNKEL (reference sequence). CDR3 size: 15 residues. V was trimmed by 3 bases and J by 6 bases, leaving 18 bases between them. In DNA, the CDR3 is TGTGCCAGCAGCCAGGATAACCGGGCCGGGGGCGAGCAGTACTTC. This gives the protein CASSQDNRAGGEQYF.

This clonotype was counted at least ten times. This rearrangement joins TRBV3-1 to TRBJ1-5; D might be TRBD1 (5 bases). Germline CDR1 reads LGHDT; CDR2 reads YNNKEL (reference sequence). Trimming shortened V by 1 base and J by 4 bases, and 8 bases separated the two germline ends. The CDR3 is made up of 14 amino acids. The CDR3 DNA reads TGTGCCAGCAGCCAAGGAGGGACTAATCAGCCCCAGCATTTT. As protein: CASSQGGTNQPQHF.

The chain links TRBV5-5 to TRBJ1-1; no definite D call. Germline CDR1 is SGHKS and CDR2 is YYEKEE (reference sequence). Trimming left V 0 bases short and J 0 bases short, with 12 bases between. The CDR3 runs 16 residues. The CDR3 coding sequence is TGTGCCAGCAGCTTGGATGGGTGGAGCCTGAACACTGAAGCTTTCTTT. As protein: CASSLDGWSLNTEAFF.

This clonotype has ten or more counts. In DNA form, the CDR3 reads TGCAGTGCTAGGTCCGTCCGGCGGAACACTGAAGCTTTCTTT. The encoded protein is CSARSVRRNTEAFF. The genes are TRBV20-1 and TRBJ1-1; D remains ambiguous. CDR1 is DFQATT and CDR2 is SNEGSKA in the germline V gene (reference sequence). V was clipped by 3 bases and J by 1 base, with 12 bases between them. This CDR3 has 14 residues.

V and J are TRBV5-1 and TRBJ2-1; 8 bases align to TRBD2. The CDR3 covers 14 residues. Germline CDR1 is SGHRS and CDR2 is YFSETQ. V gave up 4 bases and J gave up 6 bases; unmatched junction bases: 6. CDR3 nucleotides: TGCGCCAGCAGCCCACGGACTAGCCCCAATGAGCAGTTCTTC. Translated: CASSPRTSPNEQFF.

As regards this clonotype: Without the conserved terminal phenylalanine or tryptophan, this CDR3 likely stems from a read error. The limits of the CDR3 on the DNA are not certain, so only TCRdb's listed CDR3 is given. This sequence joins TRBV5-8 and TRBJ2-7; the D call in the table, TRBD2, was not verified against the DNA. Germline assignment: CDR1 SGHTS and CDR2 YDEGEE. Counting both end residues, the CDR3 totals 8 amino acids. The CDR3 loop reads CAISRGIA.

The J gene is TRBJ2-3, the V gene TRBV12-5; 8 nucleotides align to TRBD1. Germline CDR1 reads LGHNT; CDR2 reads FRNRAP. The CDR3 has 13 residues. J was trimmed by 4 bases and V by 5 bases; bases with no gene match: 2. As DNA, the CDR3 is TGTGCTAGTGGTCCAGGGGGCCCAGATACGCAGTATTTT. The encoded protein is CASGPGGPDTQYF.

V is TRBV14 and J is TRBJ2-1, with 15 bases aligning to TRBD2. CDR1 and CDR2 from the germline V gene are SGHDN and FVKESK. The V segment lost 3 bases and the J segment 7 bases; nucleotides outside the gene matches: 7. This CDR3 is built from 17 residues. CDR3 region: CASSHLRTSGGGNEQFF. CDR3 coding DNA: TGTGCCAGCAGCCACCTCCGGACTAGCGGGGGGGGAAATGAGCAGTTCTTC.

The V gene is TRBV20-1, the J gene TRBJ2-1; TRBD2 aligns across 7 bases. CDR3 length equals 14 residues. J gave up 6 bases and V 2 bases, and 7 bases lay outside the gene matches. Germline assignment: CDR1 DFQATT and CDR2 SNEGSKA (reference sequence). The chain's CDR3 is CSARKGGSFNEQFF. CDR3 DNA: TGCAGTGCTAGAAAGGGCGGGAGTTTCAATGAGCAGTTCTTC.

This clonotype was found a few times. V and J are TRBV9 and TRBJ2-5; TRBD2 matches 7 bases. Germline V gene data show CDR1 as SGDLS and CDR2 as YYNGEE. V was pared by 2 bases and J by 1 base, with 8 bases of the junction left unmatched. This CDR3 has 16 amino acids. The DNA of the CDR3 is TGTGCCAGCAGCGTGCGTCTAGCGGATACCCAAGAGACCCAGTACTTC. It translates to CASSVRLADTQETQYF.

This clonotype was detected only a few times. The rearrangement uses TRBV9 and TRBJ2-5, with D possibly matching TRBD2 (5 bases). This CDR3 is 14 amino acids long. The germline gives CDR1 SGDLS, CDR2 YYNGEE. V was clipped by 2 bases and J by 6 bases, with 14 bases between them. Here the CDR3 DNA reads TGTGCCAGCAGCGTGTCTCTCGGGGAAAAGACCCAGTACTTC. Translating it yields CASSVSLGEKTQYF.

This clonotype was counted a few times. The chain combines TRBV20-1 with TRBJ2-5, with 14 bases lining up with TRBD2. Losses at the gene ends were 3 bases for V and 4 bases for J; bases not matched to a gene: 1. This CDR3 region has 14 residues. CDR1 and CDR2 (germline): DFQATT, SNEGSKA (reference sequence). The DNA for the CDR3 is TGCAGTGCTAGGACTAGCGGGGGGGTAGAGACCCAGTACTTC. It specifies CSARTSGGVETQYF.

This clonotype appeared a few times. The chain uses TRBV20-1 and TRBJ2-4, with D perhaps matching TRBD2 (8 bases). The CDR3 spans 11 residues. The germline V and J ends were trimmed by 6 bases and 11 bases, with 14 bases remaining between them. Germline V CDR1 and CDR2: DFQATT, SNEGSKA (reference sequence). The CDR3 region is CSAGTAGVQYF. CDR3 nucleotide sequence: TGCAGTGCAGGGACAGCGGGGGTTCAGTACTTC.

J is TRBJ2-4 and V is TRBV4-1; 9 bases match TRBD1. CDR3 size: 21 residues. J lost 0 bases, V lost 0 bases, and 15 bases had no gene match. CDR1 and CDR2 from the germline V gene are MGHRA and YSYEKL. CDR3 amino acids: CASSQDNGGQGLLGAKNIQYF. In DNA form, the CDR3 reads TGCGCCAGCAGCCAAGATAATGGGGGACAGGGCCTTCTGGGAGCCAAAAACATTCAGTACTTC.

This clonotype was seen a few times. CDR3 bases: TGTGCCAGCAGTTACTCGATGGCGGGGCTGAACACTGAAGCTTTCTTT. Residues: CASSYSMAGLNTEAFF. The chain links TRBV6-5 to TRBJ1-1, with D possibly TRBD1 on 5 matching bases. Germline V lookup: CDR1 MNHEY, CDR2 SVGAGI. This CDR3 has 16 residues. V dropped 0 bases and J dropped 0 bases, with 11 bases sitting between them.

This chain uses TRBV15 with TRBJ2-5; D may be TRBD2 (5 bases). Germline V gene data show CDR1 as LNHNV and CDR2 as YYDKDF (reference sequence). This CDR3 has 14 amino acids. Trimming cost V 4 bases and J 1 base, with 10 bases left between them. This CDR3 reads CATSKGLSQETQYF. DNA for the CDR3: TGTGCCACCAGCAAAGGACTGTCCCAAGAGACCCAGTACTTC. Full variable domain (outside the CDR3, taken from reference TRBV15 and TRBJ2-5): DAMVIQNPRYQVTQFGKPVTLSCSQTLNHNVMYWYQQKSSQAPKLLFHYYDKDFNNEADTPDNFQSRRPNTSFCFLDIRSPGLGDTAMYLCATSKGLSQETQYFGPGTRLLVL.

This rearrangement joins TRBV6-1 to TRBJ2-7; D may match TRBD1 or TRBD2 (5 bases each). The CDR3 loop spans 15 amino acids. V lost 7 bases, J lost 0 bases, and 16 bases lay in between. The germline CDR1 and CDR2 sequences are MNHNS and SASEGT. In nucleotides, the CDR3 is TGTGCCAGCACCCTATCATGGGGGAACTCCTACGAGCAGTACTTC. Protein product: CASTLSWGNSYEQYF.

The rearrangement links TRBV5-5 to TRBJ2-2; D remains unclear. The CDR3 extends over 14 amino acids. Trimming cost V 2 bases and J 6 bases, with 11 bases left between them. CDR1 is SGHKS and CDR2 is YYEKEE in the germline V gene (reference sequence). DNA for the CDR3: TGTGCCAGCAGCTTCCTAGGGCCCCCCGGGGAGCTGTTTTTT. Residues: CASSFLGPPGELFF.